Listed below are T cell receptor beta chains from one sample, sequenced in a study of cytomegalovirus exposure and HLA in healthy donors. Clones were sequenced by immunoSEQ multiplex PCR, and TCRdb holds only the in-frame ones, with some missing. There are about 210,000 clones in the sample; roughly 80% occur only once, and nearly 6% lies in the top ten. The sequenced sample consisted of PBMCs. All receptors come from a middle-aged man in good health and CMV-seropositive. Each CDR3 is given without its conserved first and last residue. The D gene is left open where the match is weak.

cdr3_aa	v_call	j_call	d_call
ASSERGSSYNEQF	TRBV2	TRBJ2-1	-
ASSPQGTSNQPQH	TRBV2	TRBJ1-5	-
ASSRGTGIASYGYT	TRBV14	TRBJ1-2	TRBD1
ASSFGGRTEAF	TRBV5-5	TRBJ1-1	-
ASSRDSATEAF	TRBV6-5	TRBJ1-1	-
ASSVSGQGAYGYT	TRBV6-1	TRBJ1-2	TRBD1
ASSETSGNYEQY	TRBV6-1	TRBJ2-7	TRBD2
ASRIQPGTVNEQF	TRBV2	TRBJ2-1	TRBD1
AISEPRGTSGDNEQF	TRBV10-3	TRBJ2-1	TRBD2
ASSLGQRGSYNEQF	TRBV7-8	TRBJ2-1	TRBD2
ASSDSYGGTEAF	TRBV6-4	TRBJ1-1	-
ASSVGQGNFYT	TRBV9	TRBJ1-2	TRBD1
ASLKGGTEDIQY	TRBV25-1	TRBJ2-4	-
AISESGALNYGYT	TRBV10-3	TRBJ1-2	-
ASSLATGNTEAF	TRBV5-1	TRBJ1-1	-
ASSPLTGPQF	TRBV18	TRBJ2-1	-